A single sample gave rise to the 5 T cell receptor beta chains below, sequenced in a study. TCRdb fed the RT-PCR reads into MiXCR, producing one record per CDR3 protein. This repertoire shows more than 550,000 distinct CDR3 sequences, around 14% found once; its top ten account for 3.6%. Sequenced: memory CD4+ T cells from blood. These receptors were taken from a female donor in good health, serving as a healthy control.

J is TRBJ2-1 and V is TRBV7-8, with a weak D call TRBD2 (6 bases). Germline CDR1 is SGHVS and CDR2 is FQNEAQ. V lost 4 bases and J 10 bases, leaving 11 bases between the germline ends. This CDR3 region has 12 residues. In DNA form, the CDR3 reads TGTGCCAGCAGCTACGTTAGCGGAGAGCAGTTCTTC. It yields the protein CASSYVSGEQFF.

This clonotype was found many times. The gene calls are TRBV4-3 and TRBJ1-6; D call uncertain. Germline loops: CDR1 LGHNA, CDR2 YSLEER. This CDR3 is built from 14 residues. V lost 0 bases and J 8 bases, leaving 8 bases between the germline ends. This CDR3 reads CASSQDSEDSPLHF. The CDR3 nucleotides read TGCGCCAGCAGCCAAGATTCGGAGGATTCACCCCTCCACTTT.

This clonotype was found a few times. The chain has TRBV29-1 and TRBJ2-1; D remains unclear. CDR1 SQVTM and CDR2 ANQGSEA come from the germline V gene. There are 13 residues in the CDR3. V dropped 3 bases and J dropped 6 bases, with 12 bases sitting between them. CDR3 coding DNA: TGCAGCGTTGACTCCATGACCTCCAATGAGCAGTTCTTC. Translating gives CSVDSMTSNEQFF.

The chain has TRBV6-5 and TRBJ2-1; D gene ambiguous. This CDR3 region has 13 residues. Germline CDR1 MNHEY, CDR2 SVGAGI. Trimming left V 8 bases short and J 10 bases short, with 18 bases between. CDR3 sequence reads: CASRRNSRTEQFF. The CDR3 nucleotides read TGTGCCAGCCGCCGTAACTCGAGAACGGAGCAGTTCTTC.

This clonotype was observed many times. The J gene is TRBJ2-5, the V gene TRBV5-6, with D unresolved. Trimming cost V 0 bases and J 3 bases, with 6 bases left between them. There are 13 residues in the CDR3. Germline V gene sequence: CDR1 SGHDT, CDR2 YYEEEE. The CDR3 DNA reads as TGTGCCAGCAGCTTGGAACTAAAAGAGACCCAGTACTTC. Amino acid sequence: CASSLELKETQYF.